The 25 T cell receptor beta chains below all came from one sample that was sequenced in a study of beta chain features in type 1 diabetes. General study results and limits: Shorter TCRB CDR3s, moderately but significantly so, marked every one of the four CD4+ subsets in Type 1 diabetes patients.

These TCRs are of unknown antigen specificity. The isolated RNA, all of it, was reverse transcribed, so expressed TCRB transcripts were what got sequenced. Only in-frame clones appear in the TCRdb table, and some are missing; sequencing was by immunoSEQ multiplex PCR. This table holds 93,000 or so clones, under 30% found once. The sample was central memory CD4+ T cells from blood. All receptors come from a woman in her late teens or twenties with type 1 diabetes.

The chain carries TRBV5-4 and TRBJ1-3, with D possibly TRBD1 on 6 matching bases. The CDR3 has 16 amino acids. V was shortened by 9 bases and J by 0 bases, with 19 bases between the two germline ends. Per the germline V gene, CDR1 is SGHNT and CDR2 is YYREEE (reference sequence). CDR3 protein: CATYFGGANSGNTIYF. As DNA, the CDR3 is TGTGCCACCTACTTCGGGGGGGCGAACTCTGGAAACACCATATATTTT.

This clone was counted a few times. The sample has other DNA sequences that encode this CDR3 too. The J gene is TRBJ2-1, the V gene TRBV19; 8 nucleotides match TRBD1. Germline V gene sequence: CDR1 LNHDA, CDR2 SQIVND (reference sequence). V was pared by 5 bases and J by 15 bases, with 18 bases of the junction left unmatched. The CDR3 is made up of 15 amino acids. In DNA, the CDR3 is TGTGCCAGTAGTCCCGGAGCCCTGGGACAGGAGAAAGTGTTCTTC. This gives the protein CASSPGALGQEKVFF.

V and J are TRBV6-6 and TRBJ1-1, with a tentative D call TRBD1 (5 bases). V lost 7 bases to trimming and J lost 7 bases, with 16 bases between them. Germline lookup yields CDR1 MNHNY and CDR2 SVGAGI (reference sequence). CDR3 length equals 13 residues. The CDR3 coding sequence is TGTGCCAGCAACCCTCTCGGGGGGGGTGAAGCTTTCTTT. Translated: CASNPLGGGEAFF.

This clone was counted a few times. The chain is built from TRBV6-5 and TRBJ2-7, with D maybe TRBD2 (6 bases). V gave up 1 base and J gave up 6 bases, with 13 bases separating them. CDR3 size: 14 residues. Germline-derived CDR1 and CDR2 are MNHEY and SVGAGI. The CDR3 region is CASSYLAGRGEQYV. In DNA, the CDR3 is TGTGCCAGCAGTTACTTGGCGGGAAGGGGCGAGCAGTACGTC.

The chain carries TRBV19 and TRBJ2-3; D is possibly TRBD2 (6 bases). The CDR3 length is 16 residues. Germline values: CDR1 LNHDA, CDR2 SQIVND (reference sequence). V gave up 7 bases and J gave up 1 base, with 18 bases separating them. The CDR3 region has the DNA TGTGCCAGTACTCGGCGGCCGGGACTTGGCACAGATACGCAGTATTTT. Its protein is CASTRRPGLGTDTQYF.

This clone was seen a few times. The chain links TRBV5-4 to TRBJ2-4, with 7 bases identical to TRBD1. The V gene's germline CDR1 is SGHNT and CDR2 YYREEE (reference sequence). This CDR3 has 13 amino acids. J was trimmed by 5 bases and V by 4 bases; bases with no gene match: 3. In DNA, the CDR3 is TGTGCCAGCAGCCGCGGACAGGAAAACATTCAGTACTTC. This encodes CASSRGQENIQYF.

The J gene is TRBJ1-1, the V gene TRBV19; tentative D call: TRBD1 (5 bases). The V end lost 5 bases, the J end lost 0 bases, and 13 bases lay between the germline ends. The CDR3 is made up of 15 amino acids. The germline V gene has CDR1 LNHDA and CDR2 SQIVND (reference sequence). As DNA, the CDR3 is TGTGCCAGTAGTGCCCCGGACACATTGAACACTGAAGCTTTCTTT. Its translation is CASSAPDTLNTEAFF.

J is TRBJ2-3 and V is TRBV2; possible D gene TRBD2, 5 bases. The CDR3 totals 13 residues. Per germline, CDR1 SNHLY and CDR2 FYNNEI. Deletions cut 3 bases from V and 3 bases from J, with 7 bases between. In nucleotides, the CDR3 is TGTGCCAGCAGTGATCGGGGTACAGATACGCAGTATTTT. Protein product: CASSDRGTDTQYF. Drawing the rest from reference TRBV2 and TRBJ2-3, the complete variable domain is EPEVTQTPSHQVTQMGQEVILRCVPISNHLYFYWYRQILGQKVEFLVSFYNNEISEKSEIFDDQFSVERPDGSNFTLKIRSTKLEDSAMYFCASSDRGTDTQYFGPGTRLTVL.

This clone was found many times. This sequence joins TRBV29-1 and TRBJ2-5; no clear D. Germline assignment: CDR1 SQVTM and CDR2 ANQGSEA. V was pared by 4 bases and J by 3 bases, with 9 bases between. The CDR3 consists of 12 residues. CDR3 in DNA: TGCAGCGTTGTTTCGAGTAAAGAGACCCAGTACTTC. It encodes CSVVSSKETQYF. The full variable domain, with the rest looked up from reference TRBV29-1 and TRBJ2-5, is SAVISQKPSRDICQRGTSLTIQCQVDSQVTMMFWYRQQPGQSLTLIATANQGSEATYESGFVIDKFPISRPNLTFSTLTVSNMSPEDSSIYLCSVVSSKETQYFGPGTRLLVL.

This chain uses TRBV11-3 with TRBJ2-5, with D unresolved. The CDR3 length is 13 residues. Germline CDR1 is SGHNT and CDR2 is YENEEA. V dropped 1 base and J dropped 1 base, with 4 bases sitting between them. CDR3 sequence: CASSLVSQETQYF. The CDR3 region has the DNA TGTGCCAGCAGCTTAGTCTCCCAAGAGACCCAGTACTTC.

V and J are TRBV28 and TRBJ2-7, with D tentatively TRBD2 (6 bases). V was shortened by 4 bases and J by 6 bases, with 13 bases between the two germline ends. CDR1 and CDR2 (germline): MDHEN, SYDVKM. The CDR3 consists of 13 residues. The CDR3 is CASSSGLPPEQYF. The CDR3 region has the DNA TGTGCCAGCAGTTCGGGACTTCCCCCCGAGCAGTACTTC.

The chain combines TRBV7-9 with TRBJ2-3; D may be TRBD1 (6 bases). Trimming cost V 4 bases and J 0 bases, with 11 bases left between them. Germline-derived CDR1 and CDR2 are SEHNR and FQNEAQ (reference sequence). The CDR3 has 15 residues. The CDR3: CASSSDRASTDTQYF. CDR3 sequence (DNA): TGTGCCAGCAGCTCGGACAGAGCTAGCACAGATACGCAGTATTTT.

This clone was seen only a few times. The rearrangement joins TRBV28 to TRBJ1-2; a weak D match, TRBD1 (6 bases). Germline CDR1 reads MDHEN; CDR2 reads SYDVKM. The CDR3 sequence is 13 residues long. V lost 10 bases, J lost 4 bases, and 16 bases lay in between. The CDR3 coding sequence is TGTGCCACCTCAGGACAGTTGAGCTATGGCTACACCTTC. The encoded protein is CATSGQLSYGYTF.

This clone occurred a few times. The rearrangement joins TRBV21-1 to TRBJ1-1; no check of the table's D call, TRBD1, against the DNA was made. TRBV21-1 is a documented pseudogene. The CDR3 extends over 15 amino acids. The CDR3 DNA reads as TGTGCCAGCAACACAGGGTACCTCATGAACACTGAAGCTTTCTTT. Amino acid sequence: CASNTGYLMNTEAFF.

The chain links TRBV11-2 to TRBJ2-4; D gene unclear. This CDR3 is built from 13 residues. Germline V gene lookup returns CDR1 SGHAT and CDR2 FQNNGV. The V and J ends lost 1 base and 7 bases respectively, with 8 bases between them. This CDR3 is CASSLGAVNIQYF. DNA for the CDR3: TGTGCCAGCAGCTTAGGGGCAGTTAACATTCAGTACTTC.

This clone was counted only a few times. The chain couples TRBV21-1 to TRBJ1-2; the table's D gene call, TRBD1, was not cross checked with the DNA. TRBV21-1 is classified as a pseudogene. This CDR3 comprises 15 residues. As DNA, the CDR3 is TGTGCCAGCAGCATAGGACAGCCGTTGAGCTATGGCTACACCTTC. This sequence encodes CASSIGQPLSYGYTF.

There are a few counts of this clone. The chain combines TRBV5-8 with TRBJ2-5; 12 bases agree with TRBD1. V shed 3 bases, J shed 5 bases, and the junction held 8 bases outside the gene matches. The CDR3 is made up of 16 amino acids. Per germline, CDR1 SGHTS and CDR2 YDEGEE. The CDR3 bases are TGTGCCAGCAGCTCGCTCGGGACAGGGGGCATCGAGACCCAGTACTTC. Amino acid sequence: CASSSLGTGGIETQYF.

This clone was observed a few times. CDR3 DNA sequence: TGTGCCAGCAGAAGGACATACACAGATACGCAGTATTTT. This codes for CASRRTYTDTQYF. The chain joins TRBV6-5 to TRBJ2-3; TRBD1 is a possible D gene (5 bases). The CDR3 runs to 13 residues. Germline loops: CDR1 MNHEY, CDR2 SVGAGI. Trimming pared 6 bases from V and 2 bases from J, leaving 9 bases between.

The rearrangement links TRBV28 to TRBJ1-5; TRBD1 matches 11 bases. The CDR3 totals 17 residues. V gave up 5 bases and J gave up 4 bases; unmatched junction bases: 10. CDR1 MDHEN and CDR2 SYDVKM come from the germline V gene. CDR3: CASSILRGQGGNQPQHF. The CDR3 nucleotides are TGTGCCAGCAGTATTCTCCGGGGACAGGGGGGGAATCAGCCCCAGCATTTT.

This clone came up a few times. The V and J genes are TRBV7-2 and TRBJ2-1; the match to TRBD2 covers 8 bases. The V gene end was trimmed by 1 base and the J gene end by 6 bases; junction bases not matched to a gene: 2. Germline values: CDR1 SGHTA, CDR2 FQGNSA. This CDR3 spans 14 amino acids. CDR3 in DNA: TGTGCCAGCAGCTTAGGGCTAGCGGGCAATGAGCAGTTCTTC. Translating it yields CASSLGLAGNEQFF.

J is TRBJ1-4 and V is TRBV21-1; the table's D call, TRBD1, was not checked against the DNA. TRBV21-1 represents a pseudogene. The CDR3 spans 16 residues. CDR3 amino acids: CAIPDRVEFGNEKLFF. The CDR3 nucleotides are TGTGCCATCCCGGACAGGGTTGAGTTCGGTAATGAAAAACTGTTTTTT.

The V and J genes are TRBV19 and TRBJ2-4, with D possibly being TRBD2 (5 bases). This CDR3 is 16 amino acids long. The V and J ends lost 3 bases and 0 bases respectively, with 12 bases between them. Germline CDR1 is LNHDA and CDR2 is SQIVND (reference sequence). This CDR3 reads CASSMHGGLAKNIQYF. CDR3 coding DNA: TGTGCCAGTAGTATGCACGGTGGACTAGCCAAAAACATTCAGTACTTC.

This rearrangement joins TRBV7-2 to TRBJ2-3, with D unclear. Trimming removed 8 bases from V and 3 bases from J, with 6 bases in between. The germline CDR1 and CDR2 sequences are SGHTA and FQGNSA. The CDR3 runs to 11 residues. The CDR3 region has the DNA TGTGCCAGCCGTTTGACAGATACGCAGTATTTT. Translating gives CASRLTDTQYF.

The V gene is TRBV6-1, the J gene TRBJ2-3; 14 nucleotides agree with TRBD2. In germline, CDR1 is MNHNS, CDR2 SASEGT. CDR3 length: 19 amino acids. J gave up 3 bases and V 3 bases, and 11 bases lay outside the gene matches. CDR3 loop: CASSETSGRGPPRTDTQYF. The CDR3 DNA is TGTGCCAGCAGTGAGACTAGCGGGAGGGGCCCACCGAGGACAGATACGCAGTATTTT.

The chain employs TRBV9 and TRBJ2-3; tentative D call: TRBD1 (6 bases). Germline V lookup: CDR1 SGDLS, CDR2 YYNGEE. V shed 4 bases and J shed 0 bases, with 18 bases lying between them. The CDR3 has 17 amino acids. The CDR3 nucleotides are TGTGCCAGCAGCCCCTCCCGGCGCCAGGGGAGCACAGATACGCAGTATTTT. It encodes CASSPSRRQGSTDTQYF.